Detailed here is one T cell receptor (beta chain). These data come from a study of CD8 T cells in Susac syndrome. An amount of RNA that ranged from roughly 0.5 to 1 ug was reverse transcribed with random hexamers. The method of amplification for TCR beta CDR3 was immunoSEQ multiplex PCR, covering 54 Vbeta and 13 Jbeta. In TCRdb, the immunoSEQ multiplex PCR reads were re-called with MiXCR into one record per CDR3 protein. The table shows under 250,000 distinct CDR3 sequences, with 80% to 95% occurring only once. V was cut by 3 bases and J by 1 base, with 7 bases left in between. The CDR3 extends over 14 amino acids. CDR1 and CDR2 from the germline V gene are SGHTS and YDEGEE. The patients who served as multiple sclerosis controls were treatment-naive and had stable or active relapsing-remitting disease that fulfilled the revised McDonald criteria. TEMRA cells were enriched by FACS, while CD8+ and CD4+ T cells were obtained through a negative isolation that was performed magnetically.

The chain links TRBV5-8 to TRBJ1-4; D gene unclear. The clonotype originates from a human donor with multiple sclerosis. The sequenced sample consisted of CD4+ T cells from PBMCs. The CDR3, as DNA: TGTGCCAGCAGCTGGTGGGAAACTAATGAAAAACTGTTTTTT. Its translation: CASSWWETNEKLFF.